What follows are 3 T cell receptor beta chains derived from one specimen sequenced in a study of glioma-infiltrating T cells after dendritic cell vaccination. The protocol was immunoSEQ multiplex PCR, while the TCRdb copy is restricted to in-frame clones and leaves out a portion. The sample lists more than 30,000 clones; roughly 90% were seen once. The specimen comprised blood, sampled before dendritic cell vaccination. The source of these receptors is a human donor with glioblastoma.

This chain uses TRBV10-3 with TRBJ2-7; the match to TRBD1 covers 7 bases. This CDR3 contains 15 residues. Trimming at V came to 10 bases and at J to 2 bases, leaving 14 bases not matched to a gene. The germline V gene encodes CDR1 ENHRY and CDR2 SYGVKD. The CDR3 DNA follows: TGTGCCACCCGGGACAGCACGATTACAACCTACGAGCAGTACTTC. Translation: CATRDSTITTYEQYF.

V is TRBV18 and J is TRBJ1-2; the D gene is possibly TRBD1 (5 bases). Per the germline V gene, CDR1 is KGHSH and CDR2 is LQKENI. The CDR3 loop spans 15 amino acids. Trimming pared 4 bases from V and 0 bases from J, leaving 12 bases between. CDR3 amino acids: CASSRDFASNYGYTF. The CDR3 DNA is TGTGCCAGCTCACGGGACTTCGCCTCTAACTATGGCTACACCTTC.

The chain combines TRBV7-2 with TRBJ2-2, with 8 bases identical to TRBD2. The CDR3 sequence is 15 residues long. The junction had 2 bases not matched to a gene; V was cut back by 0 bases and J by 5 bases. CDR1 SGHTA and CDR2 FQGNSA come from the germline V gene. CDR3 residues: CASSLAPGGTGELFF. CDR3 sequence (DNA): TGTGCCAGCAGCTTAGCACCGGGAGGGACCGGGGAGCTGTTTTTT. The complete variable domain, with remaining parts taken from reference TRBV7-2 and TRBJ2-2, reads GAGVSQSPSNKVTEKGKDVELRCDPISGHTALYWYRQSLGQGLEFLIYFQGNSAPDKSGLPSDRFSAERTGGSVSTLTIQRTQQEDSAVYLCASSLAPGGTGELFFGEGSRLTVL.